This entry features one TCR beta chain sequence. This sample is part of a study of blood T cell repertoires in COVID-19. In the original workflow: Scientists estimated how many nucleated cells there were by amplifying reference gene primers. Method: immunoSEQ multiplex PCR; TCRdb's copy keeps in-frame clones and lacks some. V and J calls and clone size are copied from that table; D and trimming were computed from the DNA. The sample has some 250,000 clones; 84% are singletons. V shed 6 bases and J shed 5 bases, with 20 bases lying between them. The V gene's germline CDR1 is KGHSH and CDR2 LQKENI. The CDR3 is 15 residues long.

The TCR comes from a man aged 55-75 years with acute or convalescent COVID-19. Sequencing was carried out using peripheral blood. V and J are TRBV18 and TRBJ2-7; possibly TRBD1 for D (6 bases). The CDR3 nucleotides read TGTGCCAGCTCTAGGGGACAAGCCCCTAGGGACGAGCAGTACTTC. It encodes CASSRGQAPRDEQYF.